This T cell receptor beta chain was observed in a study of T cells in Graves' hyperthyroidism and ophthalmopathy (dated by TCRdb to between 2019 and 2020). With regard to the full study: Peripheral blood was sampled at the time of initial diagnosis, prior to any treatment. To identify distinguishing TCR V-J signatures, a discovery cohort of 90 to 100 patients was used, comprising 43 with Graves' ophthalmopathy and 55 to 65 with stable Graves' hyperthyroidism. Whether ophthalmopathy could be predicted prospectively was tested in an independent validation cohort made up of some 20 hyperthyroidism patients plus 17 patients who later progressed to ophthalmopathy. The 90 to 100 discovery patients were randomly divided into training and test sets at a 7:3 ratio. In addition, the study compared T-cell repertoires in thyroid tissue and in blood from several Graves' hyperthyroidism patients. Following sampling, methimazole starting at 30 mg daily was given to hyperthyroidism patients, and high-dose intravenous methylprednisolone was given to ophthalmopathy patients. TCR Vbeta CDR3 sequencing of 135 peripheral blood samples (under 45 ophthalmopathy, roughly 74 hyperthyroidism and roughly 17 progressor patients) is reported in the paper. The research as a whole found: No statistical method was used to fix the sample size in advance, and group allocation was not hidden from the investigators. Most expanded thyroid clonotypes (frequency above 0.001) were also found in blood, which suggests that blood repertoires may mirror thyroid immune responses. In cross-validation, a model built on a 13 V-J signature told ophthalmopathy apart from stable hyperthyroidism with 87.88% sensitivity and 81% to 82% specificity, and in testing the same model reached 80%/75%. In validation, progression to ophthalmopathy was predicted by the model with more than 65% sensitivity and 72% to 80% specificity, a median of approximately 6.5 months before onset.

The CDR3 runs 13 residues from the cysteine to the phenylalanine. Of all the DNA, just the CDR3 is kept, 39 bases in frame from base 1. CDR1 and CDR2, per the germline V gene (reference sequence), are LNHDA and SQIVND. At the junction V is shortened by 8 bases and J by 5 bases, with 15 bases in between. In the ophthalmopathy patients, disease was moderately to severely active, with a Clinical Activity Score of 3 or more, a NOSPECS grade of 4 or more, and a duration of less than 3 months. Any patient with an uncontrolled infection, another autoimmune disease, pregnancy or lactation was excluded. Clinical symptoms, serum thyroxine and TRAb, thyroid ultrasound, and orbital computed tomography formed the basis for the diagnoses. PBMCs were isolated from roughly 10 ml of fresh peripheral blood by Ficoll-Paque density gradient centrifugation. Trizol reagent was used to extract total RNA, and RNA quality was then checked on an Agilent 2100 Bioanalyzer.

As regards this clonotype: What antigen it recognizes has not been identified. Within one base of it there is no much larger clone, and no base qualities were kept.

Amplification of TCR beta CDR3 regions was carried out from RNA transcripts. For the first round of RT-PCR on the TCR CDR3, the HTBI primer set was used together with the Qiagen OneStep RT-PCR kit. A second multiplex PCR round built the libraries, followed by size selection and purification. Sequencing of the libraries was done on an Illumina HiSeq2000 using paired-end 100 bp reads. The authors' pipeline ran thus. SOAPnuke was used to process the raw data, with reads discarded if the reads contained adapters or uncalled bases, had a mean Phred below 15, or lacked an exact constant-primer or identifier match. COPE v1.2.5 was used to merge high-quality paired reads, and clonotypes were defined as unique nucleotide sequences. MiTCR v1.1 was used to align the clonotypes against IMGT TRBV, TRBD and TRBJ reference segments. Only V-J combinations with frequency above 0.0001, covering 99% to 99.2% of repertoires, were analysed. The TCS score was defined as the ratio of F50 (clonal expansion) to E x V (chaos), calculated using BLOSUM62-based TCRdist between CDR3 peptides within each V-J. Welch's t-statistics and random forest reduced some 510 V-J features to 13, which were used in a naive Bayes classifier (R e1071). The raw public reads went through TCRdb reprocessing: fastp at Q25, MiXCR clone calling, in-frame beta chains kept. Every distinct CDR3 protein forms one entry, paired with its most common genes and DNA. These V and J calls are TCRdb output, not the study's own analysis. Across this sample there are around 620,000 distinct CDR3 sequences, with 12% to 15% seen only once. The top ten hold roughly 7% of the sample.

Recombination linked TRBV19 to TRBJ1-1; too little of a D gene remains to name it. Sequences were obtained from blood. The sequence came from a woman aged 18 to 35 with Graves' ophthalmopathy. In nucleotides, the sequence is TGTGCCAGTCAGACAACCTTGGGAACTGAAGCTTTCTTT. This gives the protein CASQTTLGTEAFF. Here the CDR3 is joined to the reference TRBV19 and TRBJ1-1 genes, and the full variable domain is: DGGITQSPKYLFRKEGQNVTLSCEQNLNHDAMYWYRQDPGQGLRLIYYSQIVNDFQKGDIAEGYSVSREKKESFPLTVTSAQKNPTAFYLCASQTTLGTEAFFGQGTRLTVV.